Below, one T cell receptor (beta chain) is given with its context. V shed 6 bases, J shed 8 bases, and the junction held 17 bases outside the gene matches. The V gene's germline CDR1 is LNHNV and CDR2 YYDKDF (reference sequence). The CDR3 runs 18 residues. This table comes from immunoSEQ multiplex PCR, and its TCRdb copy is limited to in-frame clones, with some not included. This sample has some 400,000 clones; roughly 94% occur once, and the top ten carry about 0.02%. The sample comes from a study of shared T cell receptors in the human thymus. This clonotype originated in a human donor. Sequencing was performed on thymocytes. This chain links TRBV15 with TRBJ2-1; the match to TRBD2 covers 12 bases. This CDR3 reads CATSRRLAGGPQGDEQFF. The CDR3 DNA reads TGTGCCACCAGTCGAAGGCTAGCGGGAGGGCCTCAGGGGGATGAGCAGTTCTTC.